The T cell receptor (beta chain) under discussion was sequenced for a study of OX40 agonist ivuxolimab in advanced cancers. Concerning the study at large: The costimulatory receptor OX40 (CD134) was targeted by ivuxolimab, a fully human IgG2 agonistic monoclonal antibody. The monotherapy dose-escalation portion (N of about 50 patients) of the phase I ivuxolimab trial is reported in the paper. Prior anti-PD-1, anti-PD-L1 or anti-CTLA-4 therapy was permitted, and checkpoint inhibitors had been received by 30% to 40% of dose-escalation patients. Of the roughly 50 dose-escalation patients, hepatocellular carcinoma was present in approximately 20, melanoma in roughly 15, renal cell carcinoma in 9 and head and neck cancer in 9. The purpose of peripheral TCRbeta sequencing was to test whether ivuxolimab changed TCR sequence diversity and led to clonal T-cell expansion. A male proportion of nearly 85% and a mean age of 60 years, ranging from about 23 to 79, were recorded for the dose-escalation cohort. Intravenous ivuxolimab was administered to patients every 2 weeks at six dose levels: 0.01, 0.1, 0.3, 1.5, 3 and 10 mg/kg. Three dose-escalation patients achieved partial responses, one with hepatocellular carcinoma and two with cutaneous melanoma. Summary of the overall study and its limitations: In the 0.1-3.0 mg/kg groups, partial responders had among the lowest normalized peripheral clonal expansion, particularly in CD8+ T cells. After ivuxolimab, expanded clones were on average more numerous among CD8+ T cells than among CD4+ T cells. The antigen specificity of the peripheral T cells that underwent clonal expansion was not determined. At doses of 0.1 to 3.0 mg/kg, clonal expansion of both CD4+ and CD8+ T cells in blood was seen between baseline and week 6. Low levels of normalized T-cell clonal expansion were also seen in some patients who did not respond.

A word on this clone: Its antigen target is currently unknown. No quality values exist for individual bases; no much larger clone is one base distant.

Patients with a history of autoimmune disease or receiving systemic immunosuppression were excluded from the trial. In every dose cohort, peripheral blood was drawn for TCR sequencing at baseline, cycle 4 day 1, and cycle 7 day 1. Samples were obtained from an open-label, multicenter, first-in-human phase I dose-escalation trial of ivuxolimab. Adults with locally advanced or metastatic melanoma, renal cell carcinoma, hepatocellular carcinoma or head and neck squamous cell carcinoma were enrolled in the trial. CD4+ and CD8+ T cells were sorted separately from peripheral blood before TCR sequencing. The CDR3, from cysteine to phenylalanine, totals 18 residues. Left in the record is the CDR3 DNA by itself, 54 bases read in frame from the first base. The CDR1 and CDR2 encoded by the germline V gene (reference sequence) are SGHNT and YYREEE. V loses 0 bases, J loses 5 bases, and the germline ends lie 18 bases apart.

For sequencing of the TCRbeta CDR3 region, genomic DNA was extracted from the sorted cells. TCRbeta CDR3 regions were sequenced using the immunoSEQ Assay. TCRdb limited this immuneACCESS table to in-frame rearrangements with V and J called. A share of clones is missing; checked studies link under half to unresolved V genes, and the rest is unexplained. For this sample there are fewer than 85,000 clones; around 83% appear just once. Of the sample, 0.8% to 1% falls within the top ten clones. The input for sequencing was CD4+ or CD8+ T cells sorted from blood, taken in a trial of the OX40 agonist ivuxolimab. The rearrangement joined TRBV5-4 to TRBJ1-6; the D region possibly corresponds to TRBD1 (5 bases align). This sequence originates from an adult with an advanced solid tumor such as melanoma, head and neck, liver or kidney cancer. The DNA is TGTGCCAGCAGCTTGGCGTCTTTTACAGGTGGTAATAATTCACCCCTCCACTTT. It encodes CASSLASFTGGNNSPLHF.